Sequencing of this T cell receptor (beta chain) was carried out in a study of lymphopenia after photon versus proton radiotherapy. Study observations and caveats: Post-nadir TCR diversity decline inversely tracked overall survival among those who died.

Here immunoSEQ multiplex PCR was the method, and the copy in TCRdb shows in-frame clones only, minus some. The table lists over 50,000 clones, around 86% of them singletons, with less than 2.5% in the top ten. Trimming took 7 bases from V and 2 from J; bases not matched to a gene: 8. Germline V lookup: CDR1 MNHNS, CDR2 SASEGT. This CDR3 spans 15 amino acids. About this clone: Antigen specificity is unknown.

This chain connects TRBV6-1 to TRBJ2-5; 9 bases map to TRBD2. The sample in question was peripheral blood, obtained from a patient treated with photon-based radiotherapy. The sequence was obtained from a man aged 40-50 years with gastric cancer. CDR3 loop: CASMVGAGGQETQYF. CDR3 sequence (DNA): TGTGCCAGCATGGTCGGAGCGGGGGGTCAAGAGACCCAGTACTTC.